The present T cell receptor (beta chain) was sequenced within a study of spatial heterogeneity in lung cancer. Stated time point: sample taken at primary tumor resection. Material for sequencing was whole RNA from tumor, nontumor lung or frozen PBMC, left unsorted. This clonotype was counted many times. Each CDR3 protein gets one entry after TCRdb re-called the 5' RACE reads with MiXCR. The profile shows 20,000 to 25,000 distinct CDR3 sequences, around 4.6% of them singletons. V lost 3 bases to trimming and J lost 6 bases, with 17 bases between them. This CDR3 region has 15 residues. Per the germline V gene, CDR1 is SGDLS and CDR2 is YYNGEE.

This chain uses TRBV9 with TRBJ2-3; a weak D match, TRBD1 (6 bases). Sequencing used PBMCs, obtained at surgery. This TCR came from a male donor with early-stage non-small cell lung cancer. The CDR3 reads CASSARGQGFDTQYF. The CDR3 DNA reads TGTGCCAGCAGCGCCCGAGGGCAGGGGTTTGATACGCAGTATTTT. Full variable domain (outside the CDR3, taken from reference TRBV9 and TRBJ2-3): DSGVTQTPKHLITATGQRVTLRCSPRSGDLSVYWYQQSLDQGLQFLIQYYNGEERAKGNILERFSAQQFPDLHSELNLSSLELGDSALYFCASSARGQGFDTQYFGPGTRLTVL.